A single T cell receptor (beta chain) is shown here with its context. What it binds is unknown. V gave up 0 bases and J gave up 5 bases; unmatched junction bases: 1. This CDR3 spans 15 amino acids. Germline-derived CDR1 and CDR2 are LGHNT and FRNRAP. The data derive from a study of T cell repertoires in cytomegalovirus infection. TCRdb recomputed calls from the reads with MiXCR, one row per CDR3 protein. The sample records 640,000 or so distinct CDR3 sequences, around a third being singletons. This receptor was obtained from a human donor in good health (CMV status not recorded). Some clones in this sample may be carry-over from other donors' samples. The chain links TRBV12-5 to TRBJ2-1; TRBD2 matches 10 bases. The specimen was cultured PBMCs, collected from culture after CMV antigen stimulation. The CDR3 is CASGLVGTSDNEQFF. The CDR3 nucleotides are TGTGCTAGTGGTTTGGTTGGGACTAGCGACAATGAGCAGTTCTTC.